These 32 T cell receptor beta chains originate from one sample sequenced in a study of beta chain features in type 1 diabetes (dated by TCRdb to the late 2010s). Libraries came from the immunoSEQ multiplex PCR assay. All of the isolated RNA was reverse transcribed with the High Capacity cDNA Reverse Transcription Kit, so expressed TCRB transcripts were sequenced. The table comes from immuneACCESS by way of TCRdb, which keeps in-frame sequences with V and J called. Part of the clones is missing from these tables; in studies checked, under half for an unresolved V gene and the rest for unknown reasons. For this sample the table gives about 200,000 clones, of which approximately 10% were detected only once. The top ten constitute 1% to 1.5% of the sample. The sample taken for sequencing was central memory CD4+ T cells from blood. These receptors came from a man aged 18 to 29 in good health.

Only one count was recorded for this clone. The chain's CDR3 is CASSASGSGETQYF. The CDR3 DNA is TGTGCCAGCTCGGCTAGCGGGAGTGGAGAGACCCAGTACTTC. The V gene is TRBV18, the J gene TRBJ2-5; 10 bases match TRBD2. The CDR3 covers 14 residues. Germline V lookup: CDR1 KGHSH, CDR2 LQKENI. V lost 6 bases, J lost 4 bases, and 5 bases stayed unmatched.

This clone was seen at least ten times. The chain recombines TRBV7-2 with TRBJ2-1; weak D call: TRBD1 (6 bases). Looked up from germline, CDR1 is SGHTA and CDR2 is FQGNSA. The CDR3 totals 14 residues. The V and J ends lost 6 bases and 0 bases respectively, with 9 bases between them. The CDR3 reads CASRPDSSYNEQFF. Here the CDR3 DNA reads TGTGCCAGCAGGCCGGACAGCTCCTACAATGAGCAGTTCTTC.

The chain is built from TRBV29-1 and TRBJ2-4; 11 nucleotides match TRBD2. CDR3 size: 15 residues. Germline V CDR1 and CDR2: SQVTM, ANQGSEA. J lost 8 bases, V lost 6 bases, and 12 bases had no gene match. CDR3 sequence (DNA): TGCAGCGTCCGCCGGGTAGCGGGAGGGGGGGACATTCAGTACTTC. As protein: CSVRRVAGGGDIQYF.

Only a few counts were recorded for this clone. This chain joins TRBV30 and TRBJ2-1, with 8 bases matching TRBD1. Per germline, CDR1 GTSNPN and CDR2 SVGIG (reference sequence). The CDR3 has 14 amino acids. J gave up 2 bases and V 2 bases, and 2 bases lay outside the gene matches. The CDR3 region is CAWSTTGAYNEQFF. In DNA, the CDR3 is TGTGCCTGGAGTACGACAGGGGCCTACAATGAGCAGTTCTTC.

This clone occurred many times. The chain couples TRBV30 to TRBJ2-3; D gene uncertain. Trimming removed 1 base from V and 2 bases from J, with 13 bases in between. From germline, CDR1 is GTSNPN and CDR2 SVGIG (reference sequence). This CDR3 has 15 residues. The CDR3 region has the DNA TGTGCCTGGAGTGGGGCAGATCCGATCACAGATACGCAGTATTTT. Translation: CAWSGADPITDTQYF.

Note on this clone: This may be a read error, as it is one base from a much larger clone. This specimen includes other DNA sequences encoding the same CDR3. The chain recombines TRBV29-1 with TRBJ2-1, with D perhaps matching TRBD2 (5 bases). This CDR3 has 13 residues. Germline CDR1 reads SQVTM; CDR2 reads ANQGSEA. Trimming left V 0 bases short and J 10 bases short, with 13 bases between. The CDR3: CSVEDLLAGEQFF. The CDR3 nucleotides are TGCAGCGTTGAAGATTTGCTAGCAGGAGAGCAGTTCTTC.

The genes are TRBV12-5 and TRBJ2-1, with D perhaps matching TRBD2 (5 bases). In germline, CDR1 is LGHNT, CDR2 FRNRAP. CDR3 size: 15 residues. Trimming took 1 base from V and 0 from J, leaving 7 bases between them. CDR3 loop: CASGLGAGSYNEQFF. The CDR3, as DNA: TGTGCTAGTGGTTTGGGGGCGGGCTCCTACAATGAGCAGTTCTTC.

J is TRBJ2-7 and V is TRBV5-4; 15 bases map to TRBD2. The length of the CDR3 is 18 residues. The germline CDR1 and CDR2 sequences are SGHNT and YYREEE (reference sequence). After removal of 4 bases from V and 3 bases from J, the junction contained 11 bases not matched to a gene. The CDR3 nucleotides read TGTGCCAGCAGCGAGGGACTAGCGGGAGGAGGTACTTTCTACGAGCAGTACTTC. This translates into CASSEGLAGGGTFYEQYF.

A few counts support this clone. This chain connects TRBV30 to TRBJ2-2; D may correspond to TRBD1 or TRBD2 (6 bases each). This CDR3 spans 15 amino acids. Germline CDR1 reads GTSNPN; CDR2 reads SVGIG (reference sequence). V gave up 6 bases and J gave up 8 bases, with 22 bases separating them. The CDR3 here is CACPGLRGGLGELFF. The DNA for the CDR3 is TGTGCCTGCCCGGGGCTACGTGGGGGGCTAGGGGAGCTGTTTTTT. Based on the CDR3 plus reference TRBV30 and TRBJ2-2, the full variable domain is SQTIHQWPATLVQPVGSPLSLECTVEGTSNPNLYWYRQAAGRGLQLLFYSVGIGQISSEVPQNLSASRPQDRQFILSSKKLLLSDSGFYLCACPGLRGGLGELFFGEGSRLTVL.

This clone was seen only a few times. The chain employs TRBV2 and TRBJ2-7; possibly TRBD2 for D (6 bases). CDR3 length: 15 residues. The germline V and J ends were trimmed by 10 bases and 3 bases, with 22 bases remaining between them. In germline, CDR1 is SNHLY, CDR2 FYNNEI. In nucleotides, the CDR3 is TGTGCCACCCAGCCATCGACTAGACGGCTCTACGAGCAGTACTTC. It specifies CATQPSTRRLYEQYF.

This clone was detected only a few times. The chain combines TRBV4-2 with TRBJ2-7; 7 nucleotides line up with TRBD1. CDR1 and CDR2 (germline): LGHNA, YNFKEQ. The CDR3 is made up of 16 amino acids. The V segment lost 1 base and the J segment 0 bases; nucleotides outside the gene matches: 6. The CDR3 protein is CASSQGIGTASYEQYF. CDR3 in DNA: TGTGCCAGCAGCCAAGGAATTGGGACAGCCTCCTACGAGCAGTACTTC.

This clone was seen repeatedly, ten times or more. V is TRBV14 and J is TRBJ2-1; 7 nucleotides align to TRBD1. The length of the CDR3 is 16 residues. Trimming cost V 3 bases and J 2 bases; bases outside gene matches: 7. Germline V gives CDR1 SGHDN, CDR2 FVKESK. This CDR3 reads CASSHHRGLPYNEQFF. The CDR3 DNA follows: TGTGCCAGCAGCCACCACAGGGGCCTACCCTACAATGAGCAGTTCTTC.

V and J are TRBV27 and TRBJ2-1; D is possibly TRBD1 (6 bases). CDR1 and CDR2 (germline): MNHEY, SMNVEV (reference sequence). The CDR3 runs 15 residues. V was clipped by 5 bases and J by 7 bases, with 18 bases between them. CDR3 sequence: CASSLRQALGNEQFF. For the CDR3, the DNA is TGTGCCAGCAGTCTAAGACAGGCCTTAGGGAATGAGCAGTTCTTC.

The DNA of the CDR3 is TGTGCCAGCAGCCAAGGTTCAGGGGGCTCCTACGAGCAGTACTTC. This gives the protein CASSQGSGGSYEQYF. V and J are TRBV4-2 and TRBJ2-7; 7 bases match TRBD1. CDR3 length: 15 residues. The V segment lost 1 base and the J segment 0 bases; nucleotides outside the gene matches: 3. Germline assignment: CDR1 LGHNA and CDR2 YNFKEQ.

This clone has only a few counts. This chain connects TRBV2 to TRBJ2-5; D unclear. The CDR3 loop spans 15 amino acids. Between the trimmed V and J ends, which lost 4 bases and 4 bases, there was a span of 16 bases. Germline values: CDR1 SNHLY, CDR2 FYNNEI. Here the CDR3 reads CASSVQAVPGETQYF. Written as DNA, the CDR3 is TGTGCCAGCAGTGTTCAGGCGGTCCCAGGAGAGACCCAGTACTTC.

This clone was found many times. Other DNA sequences in this sample translate to the same CDR3. V gene TRBV19 combines with J gene TRBJ1-2; perhaps TRBD1 as D (6 bases). V lost 3 bases and J 3 bases, leaving 14 bases between the germline ends. The CDR3 runs to 15 residues. Germline V gives CDR1 LNHDA, CDR2 SQIVND (reference sequence). The CDR3 sequence is CASSMGTDSHYGYTF. The CDR3 nucleotides read TGTGCCAGTAGTATGGGAACGGACAGTCACTATGGCTACACCTTC.

This clone was seen a handful of times. This chain links TRBV2 with TRBJ1-5, with D unresolved. The CDR3 spans 13 residues. V was shortened by 6 bases and J by 5 bases, with 11 bases between the two germline ends. Germline CDR1 SNHLY, CDR2 FYNNEI. The DNA for the CDR3 is TGTGCCAGCAGACCCTTTGGGTATCAGCCCCAGCATTTT. It specifies CASRPFGYQPQHF.

This clone came up a few times. The rearrangement uses TRBV15 and TRBJ1-1; D is unresolved. Trimming shortened V by 0 bases and J by 0 bases, and 8 bases separated the two germline ends. Germline values: CDR1 LNHNV, CDR2 YYDKDF (reference sequence). CDR3 length: 15 residues. CDR3 loop: CATSRDPQMNTEAFF. Here the CDR3 DNA reads TGTGCCACCAGCAGAGATCCACAGATGAACACTGAAGCTTTCTTT.

V usage is TRBV18 and J usage is TRBJ2-3, with 9 positions matching TRBD1. In germline, CDR1 is KGHSH, CDR2 LQKENI. The trim removed 4 bases at V and 1 base at J, leaving 0 bases unmatched. The CDR3 length is 14 residues. The CDR3 DNA follows: TGTGCCAGCTCACGGGACAGGGGCACAGATACGCAGTATTTT. This sequence encodes CASSRDRGTDTQYF. Looking up the rest from reference TRBV18 and TRBJ2-3 gives the full variable domain: NAGVMQNPRHLVRRRGQEARLRCSPMKGHSHVYWYRQLPEEGLKFMVYLQKENIIDESGMPKERFSAEFPKEGPSILRIQQVVRGDSAAYFCASSRDRGTDTQYFGPGTRLTVL.

The chain joins TRBV15 to TRBJ2-3; TRBD2 matches 8 bases. The CDR3 is 15 amino acids. Germline V gene data show CDR1 as LNHNV and CDR2 as YYDKDF (reference sequence). V was pared by 4 bases and J by 0 bases, with 3 bases of the junction left unmatched. The chain's CDR3 is CATSTLAGSTDTQYF. CDR3 nucleotide sequence: TGTGCCACCAGCACCCTAGCGGGCAGCACAGATACGCAGTATTTT.

The V and J genes are TRBV4-2 and TRBJ2-7, with D uncertain. The CDR3 totals 14 residues. V was shortened by 0 bases and J by 3 bases, with 9 bases between the two germline ends. Germline V gene data show CDR1 as LGHNA and CDR2 as YNFKEQ. The CDR3 nucleotides read TGTGCCAGCAGCCAAGATCGGGCAAGCTACGAGCAGTACTTC. Protein product: CASSQDRASYEQYF.

This clone was detected only a few times. The CDR3 nucleotides are TGTGCCAGCAGCCGACTAGCGGGAGGGGTCACAGATACGCAGTATTTT. This translates into CASSRLAGGVTDTQYF. The chain employs TRBV7-2 and TRBJ2-3; 14 bases are a match to TRBD2. The CDR3 spans 16 residues. Germline loops: CDR1 SGHTA, CDR2 FQGNSA. Trimming at V came to 5 bases and at J to 2 bases, leaving 3 bases not matched to a gene. Filled out from reference TRBV7-2 and TRBJ2-3, the complete variable domain reads GAGVSQSPSNKVTEKGKDVELRCDPISGHTALYWYRQSLGQGLEFLIYFQGNSAPDKSGLPSDRFSAERTGGSVSTLTIQRTQQEDSAVYLCASSRLAGGVTDTQYFGPGTRLTVL.

This clone was detected a few times. The V gene is TRBV5-1, the J gene TRBJ2-5; D gene ambiguous. The V end was cut by 0 bases, the J end by 1 base, with 10 bases between. CDR1 and CDR2 from the germline V gene are SGHRS and YFSETQ. The CDR3 has 15 amino acids. CDR3 sequence: CASSLVPGPQETQYF. The CDR3 region has the DNA TGCGCCAGCAGCTTGGTTCCAGGCCCCCAAGAGACCCAGTACTTC.

This clone was seen a few times. This chain links TRBV10-3 with TRBJ2-7; TRBD2 matches at 7 bases. CDR3 length: 14 amino acids. Germline CDR1 and CDR2: ENHRY and SYGVKD. J gave up 4 bases and V 10 bases, and 13 bases lay outside the gene matches. The CDR3 DNA follows: TGTGCCAGCAGAGGATCACTAGCGCCGTACGAGCAGTACTTC. Protein product: CASRGSLAPYEQYF.

This sequence joins TRBV19 and TRBJ2-5, with D hard to call. V was clipped by 4 bases and J by 2 bases, with 11 bases between them. Looked up from germline, CDR1 is LNHDA and CDR2 is SQIVND (reference sequence). The CDR3 contains 14 residues. The CDR3 here is CASSRMGTQETQYF. CDR3 coding DNA: TGTGCCAGTAGTAGAATGGGTACGCAAGAGACCCAGTACTTC.

The rearrangement joins TRBV5-4 to TRBJ2-5; maybe TRBD2 (6 bases). The CDR3 has 15 residues. Between the trimmed V and J ends, which lost 5 bases and 5 bases, there was a span of 19 bases. Per germline, CDR1 SGHNT and CDR2 YYREEE (reference sequence). CDR3 DNA sequence: TGTGCCAGCAGTACCCGGGGCGGGGCGGGTGAGACCCAGTACTTC. Translation: CASSTRGGAGETQYF.

This clone was found once. It may be a read error: a sequence one base away is much more abundant. The CDR3: CASSWDRETQYF. As DNA, the CDR3 is TGTGCCAGCAGCTGGGACAGAGAGACCCAGTACTTC. The genes are TRBV11-2 and TRBJ2-5, with TRBD1 matching over 7 bases. Germline-derived CDR1 and CDR2 are SGHAT and FQNNGV. This CDR3 spans 12 amino acids. V was clipped by 4 bases and J by 4 bases; unmatched bases: 0. Variable domain in full (rest from reference TRBV11-2 and TRBJ2-5): EAGVAQSPRYKIIEKRQSVAFWCNPISGHATLYWYQQILGQGPKLLIQFQNNGVVDDSQLPKDRFSAERLKGVDSTLKIQPAKLEDSAVYLCASSWDRETQYFGPGTRLLVL.

V and J are TRBV19 and TRBJ2-2; the match to TRBD1 covers 9 bases. The V gene's germline CDR1 is LNHDA and CDR2 SQIVND (reference sequence). Trimming removed 7 bases from V and 3 bases from J; junction bases left unmatched: 6. CDR3 length: 15 residues. The CDR3 loop is CASTRDRGDTGELFF. The DNA for the CDR3 is TGTGCCAGTACCCGTGACAGGGGGGACACCGGGGAGCTGTTTTTT.

This clone appeared many times. This rearrangement joins TRBV11-2 to TRBJ2-3, with 7 nucleotides matching TRBD1. CDR3 size: 15 residues. Trimming removed 4 bases from V and 2 bases from J; junction bases left unmatched: 6. Germline CDR1 is SGHAT and CDR2 is FQNNGV. CDR3 region: CASSSPGQYTDTQYF. CDR3 nucleotide sequence: TGTGCCAGCAGCTCTCCGGGACAGTACACAGATACGCAGTATTTT.

The chain recombines TRBV7-2 with TRBJ1-2, with D unclear. The CDR3 covers 14 residues. The germline CDR1 and CDR2 sequences are SGHTA and FQGNSA. Trimming removed 5 bases at V and 1 base at J, with 11 bases between. CDR3 nucleotides: TGTGCCAGCAGCAGCGCGCGGGGTAACTATGGCTACACCTTC. Translated, it gives CASSSARGNYGYTF.

This clone was counted only a few times. This rearrangement joins TRBV19 to TRBJ2-7; 8 nucleotides agree with TRBD2. The CDR3 spans 14 residues. V dropped 6 bases and J dropped 0; count of bases not matched to a gene: 4. The germline CDR1 and CDR2 sequences are LNHDA and SQIVND (reference sequence). CDR3 sequence (DNA): TGTGCCAGTAGAGAACTAGCGGCCTCCTACGAGCAGTACTTC. This sequence encodes CASRELAASYEQYF.

The sample holds a few counts of this clone. This chain connects TRBV4-2 to TRBJ2-3; D is ambiguous. V was pared by 5 bases and J by 6 bases, with 12 bases between. There are 13 residues in the CDR3. Germline lookup yields CDR1 LGHNA and CDR2 YNFKEQ. The chain's CDR3 is CASSAGLADTQYF. CDR3 nucleotides: TGTGCCAGCAGCGCCGGGCTGGCGGATACGCAGTATTTT.